Presented here are 7 T cell receptor beta chains from one specimen sequenced in a study of cytomegalovirus exposure and HLA in healthy donors. A multiplex PCR was run with 60 Vbeta primers and 13 Jbeta primers. Sequencing was performed with immunoSEQ multiplex PCR; in TCRdb, only in-frame clones are kept and a portion is missing. The sample comprises some 150,000 clones, 82% of which are singletons, and roughly 7.8% rests with the top ten. The material sequenced was PBMCs. The receptors were gathered from a woman aged 50 to 65 in good health and CMV-seropositive.

The CDR3 DNA reads TGCGCCAGCAGCTTGGTCAGGGGCAACACTGAAGCTTTCTTT. Its protein product is CASSLVRGNTEAFF. The V gene is TRBV5-1, the J gene TRBJ1-1; D possibly corresponds to TRBD1 (6 bases). This CDR3 spans 14 amino acids. The V end was cut by 0 bases, the J end by 2 bases, with 8 bases between. CDR1 is SGHRS and CDR2 is YFSETQ in the germline V gene.

The chain couples TRBV6-1 to TRBJ1-4; D remains unclear. The CDR3 totals 13 residues. The ends were cut back, 5 bases at V and 6 bases at J, with 10 bases in the middle. Looked up from germline, CDR1 is MNHNS and CDR2 is SASEGT. This CDR3 reads CASSSQFDEKLFF. CDR3 nucleotide sequence: TGTGCCAGCAGTTCACAGTTTGATGAAAAACTGTTTTTT.

The rearrangement links TRBV19 to TRBJ1-2, with D uncertain. V dropped 7 bases and J dropped 1 base, with 7 bases sitting between them. Germline CDR1 LNHDA, CDR2 SQIVND (reference sequence). The CDR3 is 12 amino acids. The CDR3 DNA sequence: TGTGCCAGTATTTCCGGTAACTATGGCTACACCTTC. Residues: CASISGNYGYTF.

J is TRBJ2-5 and V is TRBV13; possible D gene TRBD1, 6 bases. Germline V gene lookup returns CDR1 PRHDT and CDR2 FYEKMQ (reference sequence). V lost 5 bases to trimming and J lost 3 bases, with 31 bases between them. This CDR3 contains 20 residues. The CDR3 spells CASSPPRQVPRRVPKETQYF. Here the CDR3 DNA reads TGTGCCAGCAGCCCACCCCGACAGGTCCCTCGCCGGGTTCCCAAAGAGACCCAGTACTTC.

The rearrangement uses TRBV30 and TRBJ2-7; D remains unclear. Germline V gene lookup returns CDR1 GTSNPN and CDR2 SVGIG (reference sequence). The V gene lost 0 bases and the J gene lost 3 bases, with 9 bases spanning the gap. The CDR3 loop spans 13 amino acids. CDR3 sequence: CAWSVHGLYEQYF. CDR3 nucleotide sequence: TGTGCCTGGAGTGTTCATGGGCTCTACGAGCAGTACTTC. Based on the CDR3 plus reference TRBV30 and TRBJ2-7, the full variable domain is SQTIHQWPATLVQPVGSPLSLECTVEGTSNPNLYWYRQAAGRGLQLLFYSVGIGQISSEVPQNLSASRPQDRQFILSSKKLLLSDSGFYLCAWSVHGLYEQYFGPGTRLTVT.

The V call is TRBV4-1, the J call TRBJ1-2, with 11 nucleotides matching TRBD1. Germline lookup yields CDR1 MGHRA and CDR2 YSYEKL. The CDR3 totals 17 residues. With V trimmed by 3 bases and J by 5 bases, 11 bases remained unmatched. The CDR3 DNA sequence: TGCGCCAGCAGCCAGCCCGGGACAGGGGGGAACTCTTATGGCTACACCTTC. Translation: CASSQPGTGGNSYGYTF.

This chain uses TRBV9 with TRBJ2-1; 8 bases agree with TRBD1. The CDR3 length is 15 residues. Per the germline V gene, CDR1 is SGDLS and CDR2 is YYNGEE. V trimming: 1 base; J trimming: 10 bases; junction bases outside the gene matches: 10. The CDR3 loop reads CASSVQGTGLTEQFF. The CDR3 nucleotides are TGTGCCAGCAGCGTACAAGGGACAGGCCTCACCGAGCAGTTCTTC.